The clone carrying this T cell receptor (beta chain) was seen many times. The antigen is unknown. J lost 5 bases, V lost 0 bases, and 8 bases had no gene match. CDR3 length equals 19 residues. Germline V gives CDR1 SGHAT, CDR2 FQNNGV. The source of the sample is a study of T cells in Graves' hyperthyroidism and ophthalmopathy. The study, taken as a whole, reports: Among thyroid clonotypes expanded above 0.001, most also appeared in blood. Ophthalmopathy could be told apart from stable hyperthyroidism with a 13 V-J model.

Authors of the study amplified TCR beta CDR3 regions from RNA transcripts. First-round RT-PCR of the TCR CDR3 relied on the HTBI primer set. MiXCR, applied by TCRdb to the multiplex PCR reads, yields one record per CDR3 protein. The table includes fewer than 450,000 distinct CDR3 sequences, nearly 15% detected once. The specimen was blood. This TCR was recovered from a woman aged 60-70 years with Graves' ophthalmopathy. The rearrangement joins TRBV11-2 to TRBJ2-1; 15 nucleotides line up with TRBD2. CDR3: CASSLDPGTSGRFHNEQFF. The DNA for the CDR3 is TGTGCCAGCAGCTTAGATCCTGGGACTAGCGGGAGGTTCCACAATGAGCAGTTCTTC. Drawing the rest from reference TRBV11-2 and TRBJ2-1, the complete variable domain is EAGVAQSPRYKIIEKRQSVAFWCNPISGHATLYWYQQILGQGPKLLIQFQNNGVVDDSQLPKDRFSAERLKGVDSTLKIQPAKLEDSAVYLCASSLDPGTSGRFHNEQFFGPGTRLTVL.